These 27 T cell receptor beta chains were sequenced from one sample in a study of cytomegalovirus exposure and HLA in healthy donors (dated by TCRdb to about 2017). The library was generated by the immunoSEQ multiplex PCR assay. The multiplex PCR relied on a mix of 60 forward primers for TCR Vbeta segments and 13 reverse primers for TCR Jbeta segments. As stored in TCRdb, this immuneACCESS dataset retains in-frame rearrangements with V and J assigned. A fraction of the clones does not appear; measured against another copy, unresolved V genes explain less than half of the discrepancy, and the remainder lacks a known reason. The sample table lists 120,000 to 150,000 clones, around 86% of them with a count of one. Together, the top ten hold 2.5% to 3% of the sample. Sequenced input: PBMCs. These TCRs come from a woman younger than 45 in good health and CMV-seronegative.

The rearrangement uses TRBV4-1 and TRBJ2-3; 9 nucleotides align to TRBD1. Germline V lookup: CDR1 MGHRA, CDR2 YSYEKL. With V trimmed by 0 bases and J by 4 bases, 8 bases remained unmatched. CDR3 length: 17 residues. The DNA of the CDR3 is TGCGCCAGCAGCCAAGATGGACAGGGGTTCTGGGCAGATACGCAGTATTTT. This codes for CASSQDGQGFWADTQYF.

The chain is built from TRBV4-1 and TRBJ2-1; TRBD1 matches at 8 bases. Per the germline V gene, CDR1 is MGHRA and CDR2 is YSYEKL. There are 16 residues in the CDR3. Unmatched junction bases numbered 5, after V lost 0 bases and J lost 4 bases. CDR3 protein: CASSQEAGTGYNEQFF. The CDR3 DNA reads as TGCGCCAGCAGCCAAGAGGCCGGGACAGGATACAATGAGCAGTTCTTC.

This chain connects TRBV30 to TRBJ2-7, with a possible D match to TRBD2 (6 bases). CDR1 is GTSNPN, CDR2 SVGIG, per germline (reference sequence). Deletions cut 4 bases from V and 4 bases from J, with 17 bases between. The CDR3 totals 14 residues. Written as DNA, the CDR3 is TGTGCCTGGAATGTGGAGGGATCCTCTTACGAGCAGTACTTC. Translating it yields CAWNVEGSSYEQYF.

This chain links TRBV10-2 with TRBJ2-1, with D possibly matching TRBD1 (5 bases). Per the germline V gene, CDR1 is WSHSY and CDR2 is SAAADI. The germline V and J ends were trimmed by 2 bases and 2 bases, with 7 bases remaining between them. CDR3 length equals 14 residues. The CDR3 DNA reads TGCGCCAGCAGTGAGACAGGCCCCTACAATGAGCAGTTCTTC. Protein sequence: CASSETGPYNEQFF.

The table lists this clone with a few counts. The chain couples TRBV2 to TRBJ1-5; D ambiguous. The CDR3 has 14 residues. V lost 1 base and J 4 bases, leaving 8 bases between the germline ends. Germline V gene lookup returns CDR1 SNHLY and CDR2 FYNNEI. The CDR3 DNA reads as TGTGCCAGCAGTGAAGGACCAGGAAATCAGCCCCAGCATTTT. The encoded protein is CASSEGPGNQPQHF.

This clone was recorded only once. The chain links TRBV5-4 to TRBJ2-7, with 7 bases fitting TRBD2. V lost 4 bases, J lost 3 bases, and 10 bases stayed unmatched. The CDR3 is made up of 15 amino acids. Germline V gene sequence: CDR1 SGHNT, CDR2 YYREEE (reference sequence). CDR3 nucleotide sequence: TGTGCCAGCAGCGATGGCCGACTAGCTAGCTACGAGCAGTACTTC. This gives the protein CASSDGRLASYEQYF.

This chain uses TRBV4-1 with TRBJ1-2; a weak D match, TRBD1 (5 bases). In germline, CDR1 is MGHRA, CDR2 YSYEKL. CDR3 length: 15 residues. V was shortened by 0 bases and J by 5 bases, with 13 bases between the two germline ends. DNA for the CDR3: TGCGCCAGCAGCCAAGACCGTCGGGGGGAGTATGGCTACACCTTC. Residues: CASSQDRRGEYGYTF.

The rearrangement uses TRBV10-2 and TRBJ1-2; 8 bases map to TRBD1. CDR1 and CDR2 (germline): WSHSY, SAAADI. The CDR3 runs 18 residues. The V and J ends lost 0 bases and 2 bases, in that order; junction bases with no gene match: 11. CDR3 loop: CASSESRGRTGSNYGYTF. In DNA, the CDR3 is TGCGCCAGCAGTGAGTCGAGGGGACGGACAGGGTCCAACTATGGCTACACCTTC.

The chain is built from TRBV7-9 and TRBJ2-2, with TRBD2 matching over 8 bases. CDR3 length equals 16 residues. The V gene end was trimmed by 6 bases and the J gene end by 4 bases; junction bases not matched to a gene: 10. Germline V CDR1 and CDR2: SEHNR, FQNEAQ (reference sequence). In nucleotides, the CDR3 is TGTGCCAGCAGTCAGACACGAGCGGGAGTCACCGGGGAGCTGTTTTTT. Amino acid sequence: CASSQTRAGVTGELFF.

This chain links TRBV7-9 with TRBJ1-2; 7 bases map to TRBD1. Germline V gene data show CDR1 as SEHNR and CDR2 as FQNEAQ (reference sequence). J was trimmed by 5 bases and V by 5 bases; bases with no gene match: 8. The CDR3 sequence is 14 residues long. The CDR3, as DNA: TGTGCCAGCAGCAGACCGGGACAGCTATATGGCTACACCTTC. Its protein product is CASSRPGQLYGYTF. Full variable domain (remainder filled in from reference TRBV7-9 and TRBJ1-2): DTGVSQNPRHKITKRGQNVTFRCDPISEHNRLYWYRQTLGQGPEFLTYFQNEAQLEKSRLLSDRFSAERPKGSFSTLEIQRTEQGDSAMYLCASSRPGQLYGYTFGSGTRLTVV.

This clone was recorded a few times. This chain uses TRBV2 with TRBJ1-1; no firm D call. CDR3 length: 13 amino acids. V was cut by 7 bases and J by 0 bases, with 9 bases left in between. In germline, CDR1 is SNHLY, CDR2 FYNNEI. CDR3 bases: TGTGCCAGCACACAGAGTATGAACACTGAAGCTTTCTTT. Translating gives CASTQSMNTEAFF. Complete variable domain (other parts from reference TRBV2 and TRBJ1-1): EPEVTQTPSHQVTQMGQEVILRCVPISNHLYFYWYRQILGQKVEFLVSFYNNEISEKSEIFDDQFSVERPDGSNFTLKIRSTKLEDSAMYFCASTQSMNTEAFFGQGTRLTVV.

This clone has at least ten counts. V gene TRBV2 combines with J gene TRBJ2-3; TRBD2 aligns across 9 bases. The junction had 4 bases not matched to a gene; V was cut back by 6 bases and J by 0 bases. This CDR3 contains 15 residues. The germline CDR1 and CDR2 sequences are SNHLY and FYNNEI. The CDR3 protein is CASRATSGSTDTQYF. The CDR3 nucleotides read TGTGCCAGCAGAGCCACTAGCGGGAGCACAGATACGCAGTATTTT.

The chain carries TRBV18 and TRBJ1-1, with 9 bases identical to TRBD1. With 6 bases clipped from V and 5 bases from J, the junction kept 7 bases outside the gene matches. CDR1 is KGHSH, CDR2 LQKENI, per germline. CDR3 length: 14 amino acids. CDR3 coding DNA: TGTGCCAGCTCCCGAGGACAGGGGAGAACTGAAGCTTTCTTT. Its protein is CASSRGQGRTEAFF.

The V call is TRBV18, the J call TRBJ2-1; 9 bases line up with TRBD1. The CDR3 covers 15 residues. From germline, CDR1 is KGHSH and CDR2 LQKENI. V shed 5 bases, J shed 2 bases, and the junction held 4 bases outside the gene matches. DNA of the CDR3: TGTGCCAGCTCATCGACAGGGGGTACCTACAATGAGCAGTTCTTC. Translation: CASSSTGGTYNEQFF. Together with reference TRBV18 and TRBJ2-1, the CDR3 gives the full variable domain: NAGVMQNPRHLVRRRGQEARLRCSPMKGHSHVYWYRQLPEEGLKFMVYLQKENIIDESGMPKERFSAEFPKEGPSILRIQQVVRGDSAAYFCASSSTGGTYNEQFFGPGTRLTVL.

The chain has TRBV19 and TRBJ2-3, with 7 positions matching TRBD2. V shed 3 bases, J shed 2 bases, and the junction held 11 bases outside the gene matches. The CDR3 runs 17 residues. Germline V gene data show CDR1 as LNHDA and CDR2 as SQIVND (reference sequence). The CDR3 region is CASSIPKRDRYTDTQYF. DNA of the CDR3: TGTGCCAGTAGTATTCCGAAGCGGGACCGTTACACAGATACGCAGTATTTT.

The V gene is TRBV19, the J gene TRBJ2-2; D is unclear. Trimming removed 7 bases at V and 2 bases at J, with 5 bases between. Germline V gene sequence: CDR1 LNHDA, CDR2 SQIVND (reference sequence). The length of the CDR3 is 12 residues. CDR3 bases: TGTGCCAGTAATCTAAACACCGGGGAGCTGTTTTTT. Its translation: CASNLNTGELFF.

The genes are TRBV29-1 and TRBJ1-1; TRBD1 is a possible D gene (5 bases). This CDR3 has 13 residues. V was shortened by 7 bases and J by 2 bases, with 14 bases between the two germline ends. Germline CDR1 SQVTM, CDR2 ANQGSEA. CDR3 in DNA: TGCAGCGGTGTAGACGGACACAACACTGAAGCTTTCTTT. Its translation is CSGVDGHNTEAFF.

The chain couples TRBV10-3 to TRBJ2-7; D might be TRBD2 (5 bases). Germline V lookup: CDR1 ENHRY, CDR2 SYGVKD. The CDR3 contains 15 residues. V lost 0 bases to trimming and J lost 0 bases, with 9 bases between them. CDR3 DNA: TGTGCCATCAGTGAGTCGAGGGAGAGCTCCTACGAGCAGTACTTC. Its protein product is CAISESRESSYEQYF.

The V gene is TRBV5-4, the J gene TRBJ2-5; TRBD1 matches at 7 bases. V was pared by 5 bases and J by 8 bases, with 9 bases of the junction left unmatched. The CDR3 is 13 residues long. Germline V lookup: CDR1 SGHNT, CDR2 YYREEE (reference sequence). The CDR3 region is CASSYGQDVTQYF. In DNA, the CDR3 is TGTGCCAGCAGTTATGGACAGGACGTAACCCAGTACTTC.

The rearrangement joins TRBV7-6 to TRBJ2-5; the match to TRBD2 covers 10 bases. V shed 6 bases and J 3 bases; nucleotides not matched to a gene: 1. Per the germline V gene, CDR1 is SGHVS and CDR2 is FNYEAQ. CDR3 length: 13 residues. CDR3 DNA: TGTGCCAGCAGGCTAGCGGGGGAAGAGACCCAGTACTTC. Amino acids: CASRLAGEETQYF. Variable domain in full (rest from reference TRBV7-6 and TRBJ2-5): GAGVSQSPRYKVTKRGQDVALRCDPISGHVSLYWYRQALGQGPEFLTYFNYEAQQDKSGLPNDRFSAERPEGSISTLTIQRTEQRDSAMYRCASRLAGEETQYFGPGTRLLVL.

The chain has TRBV5-1 and TRBJ2-1; 9 nucleotides match TRBD2. CDR1 and CDR2 (germline): SGHRS, YFSETQ. The J segment lost 3 bases and the V segment lost 1 base, leaving 11 bases of the junction unmatched. The CDR3 length is 18 residues. CDR3 sequence reads: CASSLIPGLAGSYNEQFF. Written as DNA, the CDR3 is TGCGCCAGCAGCTTGATCCCTGGGCTAGCGGGGAGCTACAATGAGCAGTTCTTC.

Remarks on this clone: The final CDR3 position lacks the conserved phenylalanine or tryptophan, pointing to a likely read error. The DNA is omitted, as the CDR3 cannot be located on it reliably, and the CDR3 follows TCRdb's listing. This chain links TRBV12-2 with TRBJ1-2. TRBV12-2 is a recognized pseudogene. The CDR3 is 11 amino acids in total, end residues counted. The CDR3 spells CASRLARGERS.

The chain has TRBV9 and TRBJ1-4; possibly TRBD1 for D (6 bases). This CDR3 spans 16 amino acids. Germline V lookup: CDR1 SGDLS, CDR2 YYNGEE. V was cut by 0 bases and J by 7 bases, with 16 bases left in between. As DNA, the CDR3 is TGTGCCAGCAGCGTAGAAAGGACAGCTTTTGGTGAAAAACTGTTTTTT. Encoded protein: CASSVERTAFGEKLFF.

The table lists this clone with a count of one. The rearrangement links TRBV2 to TRBJ2-1, with TRBD2 matching over 7 bases. J was trimmed by 0 bases and V by 6 bases; bases with no gene match: 8. The CDR3 is 16 amino acids. Germline V gene lookup returns CDR1 SNHLY and CDR2 FYNNEI. The CDR3 here is CASSLPGGSSYNEQFF. The CDR3 DNA is TGTGCCAGCAGCCTCCCCGGGGGGAGCTCCTACAATGAGCAGTTCTTC.

Only one count was recorded for this clone. V gene TRBV19 combines with J gene TRBJ2-2, with TRBD1 matching over 7 bases. Trimming at V came to 5 bases and at J to 8 bases, leaving 8 bases not matched to a gene. CDR1 is LNHDA and CDR2 is SQIVND in the germline V gene (reference sequence). The length of the CDR3 is 14 residues. CDR3 DNA sequence: TGTGCCAGTAGTTCGACAGGGTTCAGGGGGGAGCTGTTTTTT. This gives the protein CASSSTGFRGELFF.

This clone appeared a single time. In nucleotides, the CDR3 is TGTGCCACCAGCAGAGAGGGCTTCTCTGGAAACACCATATATTTT. Its translation: CATSREGFSGNTIYF. The gene calls are TRBV15 and TRBJ1-3; D is uncertain. Trimming removed 0 bases at V and 0 bases at J, with 6 bases between. CDR3 length equals 15 residues. Per the germline V gene, CDR1 is LNHNV and CDR2 is YYDKDF (reference sequence).

This clone was seen a handful of times. J is TRBJ1-1 and V is TRBV5-3, with TRBD1 identical over 7 bases. TRBV5-3 is reported as an ORF; its role is uncertain. With 0 bases clipped from V and 3 bases from J, the junction kept 2 bases outside the gene matches. CDR3 length equals 14 residues. CDR3 sequence: CARSLGQGDTEAFF. The CDR3, as DNA: TGTGCCAGAAGCTTGGGACAGGGCGACACTGAAGCTTTCTTT.